This TCR beta chain was sequenced in a study of blood T cell repertoires in COVID-19. Study-level information: Sites across the United States, Italy and Spain contributed samples from acute and convalescent COVID-19. Sample material is recorded as cDNA or gDNA derived from T cells, B-cell-depleted T cells, or PBMCs.

During active infection, Seattle patients enrolled and were then monitored through disease. Original processing notes: Estimates of nucleated cell counts were drawn from the amplification of reference gene primers. Assay used: immunoSEQ multiplex PCR; TCRdb lists only in-frame clones, some missing. V and J calls plus clone size are reproduced from that table; the DNA served to infer D and trimming. The sample yields a few hundred thousand clones, approximately 85% seen once. This TCR was sampled from a woman in her 70s with COVID-19, enrolled during active disease. Sequenced sample: peripheral blood.

CDR3 DNA sequence: TGTGCCAGCAGCTCAACGAATAGTGGGAGTCCAAACTGGTTCTTC. Translated, it gives CASSSTNSGSPNWFF. The chain is built from TRBV7-2 and TRBJ2-1; D possibly corresponds to TRBD2 (5 bases). Per the germline V gene, CDR1 is SGHTA and CDR2 is FQGNSA. V was shortened by 4 bases and J by 15 bases, with 25 bases between the two germline ends. This CDR3 contains 15 residues.